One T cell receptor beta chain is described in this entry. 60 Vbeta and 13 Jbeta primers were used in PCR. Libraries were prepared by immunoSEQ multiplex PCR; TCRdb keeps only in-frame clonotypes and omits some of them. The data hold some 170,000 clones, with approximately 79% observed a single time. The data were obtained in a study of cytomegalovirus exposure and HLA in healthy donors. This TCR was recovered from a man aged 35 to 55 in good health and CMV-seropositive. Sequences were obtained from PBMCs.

CDR3 in DNA: TGTGCCAGCAGTTACACTAGCGGGGCCACCTACGAGCAGTACTTC. This gives the protein CASSYTSGATYEQYF. The rearrangement links TRBV6-6 to TRBJ2-7; TRBD2 matches at 10 bases. CDR3 length equals 15 residues. Looked up from germline, CDR1 is MNHNY and CDR2 is SVGAGI (reference sequence). After removal of 2 bases from V and 2 bases from J, the junction contained 3 bases not matched to a gene.